This is a list of T cell receptor beta chains from one sample in a study of blood T cell repertoires in COVID-19. The repertoire was sequenced with immunoSEQ multiplex PCR; TCRdb's copy has only in-frame clones and lacks some. Of about 140,000 clones listed, about 90% are singletons. The sequenced material came from peripheral blood. These receptors all come from a woman between 45 and 60 years old with acute or convalescent COVID-19. The CDR3 runs from the conserved cysteine through the conserved F or W. The D gene is left open where the match is weak. Clone sizes are given selectively: once, few, many, or a class where the clone is expanded.

J,D,size,V,CDR3,DNA
TRBJ2-2,.,few,TRBV7-3,CASSSGNTGELFF,TGTGCCAGCAGCTCAGGGAACACCGGGGAGCTGTTTTTT
TRBJ1-3,.,.,TRBV7-2,CASSPARGAGNTIYF,TGTGCCAGCAGCCCGGCCAGGGGAGCTGGAAACACCATATATTTT
TRBJ1-4,TRBD1,.,TRBV2,CASQHPSIAGQGTNEKLFF,TGTGCCAGCCAACATCCGTCTATTGCGGGACAGGGGACTAATGAAAAACTGTTTTTT
TRBJ2-1,TRBD1,once,TRBV12-3/TRBV12-4,CAGMDRVRNEQFF,TGTGCCGGGATGGACAGGGTCCGCAATGAGCAGTTCTTC
TRBJ1-4,.,.,TRBV3-1/TRBV3-2,CASSQGESVWSEKLFF,TGTGCCAGCAGCCAGGGAGAATCCGTGTGGAGTGAAAAACTGTTTTTT
TRBJ2-7,TRBD2,.,TRBV19,CASSIGTSVPYEQYF,TGTGCCAGTAGTATAGGGACTAGCGTACCCTACGAGCAGTACTTC
TRBJ2-7,.,.,TRBV14,CASSLWRGGEQYF,TGTGCCAGCAGCCTGTGGAGGGGTGGCGAGCAGTACTTC
TRBJ2-1,.,.,TRBV5-5,CASSLGQIASYNEQFF,TGTGCCAGCAGCTTGGGACAGATCGCGTCCTACAATGAGCAGTTCTTC
TRBJ1-3,TRBD1,.,TRBV19,CASSLWTGGNTIYF,TGTGCCAGTAGCCTATGGACAGGAGGAAACACCATATATTTT
TRBJ1-1,.,.,TRBV5-1,CASSLQQGEAFF,TGCGCCAGCAGCTTACAGCAGGGCGAAGCTTTCTTT
TRBJ2-7,.,.,TRBV9,CASSLRAGQIYEQYF,TGTGCCAGCAGCCTCCGGGCCGGACAGATCTACGAGCAGTACTTC
TRBJ1-2,.,.,TRBV4-2,CASSQATGTLTNYGYTF,TGTGCCAGCAGCCAAGCCACCGGGACACTTACTAACTATGGCTACACCTTC
TRBJ1-5,TRBD1,.,TRBV7-9,CASSFGQDNQPQHF,TGTGCCAGCAGCTTCGGACAGGACAATCAGCCCCAGCATTTT
TRBJ1-2,.,.,TRBV10-3,CAISVGAGENGYTF,TGTGCCATCAGTGTGGGGGCAGGCGAGAACGGCTACACCTTC
TRBJ2-7,.,.,TRBV9,CASSVGEGGFAYEQYF,TGTGCCAGCAGCGTAGGGGAGGGGGGCTTCGCCTACGAGCAGTACTTC
TRBJ1-1,.,.,TRBV18,CASSPPGSYNTEAFF,TGTGCCAGCTCACCACCGGGGAGCTACAACACTGAAGCTTTCTTT
TRBJ1-1,.,.,TRBV5-1,CASSEVGSLETEAFF,TGCGCCAGCAGCGAGGTTGGCTCTCTAGAAACTGAAGCTTTCTTT
TRBJ1-5,.,.,TRBV18,CASSPQGGNQPQHF,TGTGCCAGCTCACCACAGGGGGGCAATCAGCCCCAGCATTTT
TRBJ1-4,.,.,TRBV28,CASSLGRVNEKLFF,TGTGCCAGCAGTTTAGGGAGAGTTAATGAAAAACTGTTTTTT
TRBJ1-5,.,.,TRBV18,CASSPEQGSNQPQHF,TGTGCCAGCTCACCAGAACAGGGTAGCAATCAGCCCCAGCATTTT
TRBJ2-3,.,.,TRBV9,CASSGMGATDTQYF,TGTGCCAGCAGCGGAATGGGGGCCACAGATACGCAGTATTTT
TRBJ1-6,.,.,TRBV3-1/TRBV3-2,CASSGASYNSPLHF,TGTGCCAGCAGCGGGGCCTCCTATAATTCACCCCTCCACTTT
TRBJ2-3,TRBD2,.,TRBV24-1,CATSDRTSGGQSPDTQYF,TGTGCCACCAGTGATCGGACTAGCGGGGGGCAATCCCCAGATACGCAGTATTTT
TRBJ1-5,.,.,TRBV19,CASSSAPGGLNQPQHF,TGTGCCAGTAGTAGCGCCCCCGGCGGCCTCAATCAGCCCCAGCATTTT
TRBJ1-2,.,.,TRBV6-5,CATNPEGTYGYTF,TGTGCCACCAACCCCGAGGGAACGTATGGCTACACCTTC
TRBJ2-5,TRBD1,.,TRBV19,CASSRTGGIQETQYF,TGTGCCAGTAGTAGGACAGGGGGGATCCAAGAGACCCAGTACTTC
TRBJ2-7,.,.,TRBV29-1,CSVGQVQGYEQYF,TGCAGCGTTGGACAGGTACAGGGCTACGAGCAGTACTTC
TRBJ2-3,TRBD2,.,TRBV18,CASSRTSGDTQYF,TGTGCCAGCTCACGGACTAGCGGGGATACGCAGTATTTT
TRBJ1-1,TRBD1,.,TRBV4-2,CASSHQQGARTEAFF,TGTGCCAGCAGCCACCAACAGGGGGCCAGGACTGAAGCTTTCTTT
TRBJ2-3,TRBD2,.,TRBV5-1,CASSREPGLADSTDTQYF,TGCGCCAGCAGCCGAGAGCCGGGACTAGCGGATAGCACAGATACGCAGTATTTT
TRBJ1-1,TRBD1,.,TRBV28,CASSQTGGTEAFF,TGTGCCAGCAGCCAGACAGGGGGGACTGAAGCTTTCTTT
TRBJ2-1,.,.,TRBV24-1,CATSDYGQSSYNEQFF,TGTGCCACCAGTGACTACGGACAGAGCTCCTACAATGAGCAGTTCTTC
TRBJ1-1,TRBD1,.,TRBV28,CASSLDRAPFF,TGTGCCAGCAGTCTAGACAGGGCTCCTTTCTTT
TRBJ2-7,TRBD1,.,TRBV7-9,CASSPGQGPPGDEQYF,TGTGCCAGCAGCCCCGGACAGGGACCTCCGGGGGACGAGCAGTACTTC
TRBJ1-2,.,.,TRBV7-9,CASSFGQRPNYGYTF,TGTGCCAGCAGCTTCGGACAGAGACCTAACTATGGCTACACCTTC